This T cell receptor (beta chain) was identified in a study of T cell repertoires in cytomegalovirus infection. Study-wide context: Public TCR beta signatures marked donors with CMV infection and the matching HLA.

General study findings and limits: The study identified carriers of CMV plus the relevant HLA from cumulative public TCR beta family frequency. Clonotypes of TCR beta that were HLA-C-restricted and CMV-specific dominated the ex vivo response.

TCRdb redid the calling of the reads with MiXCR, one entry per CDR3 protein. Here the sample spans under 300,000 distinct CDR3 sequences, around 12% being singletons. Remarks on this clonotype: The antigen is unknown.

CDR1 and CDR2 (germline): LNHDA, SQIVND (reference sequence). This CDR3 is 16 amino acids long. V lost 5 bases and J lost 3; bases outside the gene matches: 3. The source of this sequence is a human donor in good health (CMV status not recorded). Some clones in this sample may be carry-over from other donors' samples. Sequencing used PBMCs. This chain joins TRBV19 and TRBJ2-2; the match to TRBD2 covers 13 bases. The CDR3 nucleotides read TGTGCCAGTAGTCGGACTAGCGGGGGATACACCGGGGAGCTGTTTTTT. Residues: CASSRTSGGYTGELFF.